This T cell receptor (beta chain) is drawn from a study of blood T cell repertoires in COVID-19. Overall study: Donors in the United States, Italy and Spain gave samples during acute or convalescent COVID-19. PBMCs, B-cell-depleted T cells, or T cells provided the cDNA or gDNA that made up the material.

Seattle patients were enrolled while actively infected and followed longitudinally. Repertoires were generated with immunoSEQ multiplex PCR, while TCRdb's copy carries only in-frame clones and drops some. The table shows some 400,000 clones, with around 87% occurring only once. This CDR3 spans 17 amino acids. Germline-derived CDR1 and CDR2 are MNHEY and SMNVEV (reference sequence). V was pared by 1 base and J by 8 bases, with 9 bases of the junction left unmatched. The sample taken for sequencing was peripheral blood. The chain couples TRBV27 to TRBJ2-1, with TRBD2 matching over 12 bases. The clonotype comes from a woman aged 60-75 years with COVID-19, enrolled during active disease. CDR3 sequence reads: CASSLLLAGGPWDEQFF. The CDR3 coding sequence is TGTGCCAGCAGTTTATTACTAGCGGGGGGCCCCTGGGATGAGCAGTTCTTC.